The 27 T cell receptor beta chains in this list originate from one sample, sequenced in a study of blood T cell repertoires in COVID-19. Sequencing used immunoSEQ multiplex PCR; TCRdb keeps in-frame clones, though not all of them. Here the sample spans approximately 170,000 clones, about four fifths being singletons. The sample was peripheral blood. The receptors were gathered from a man aged 35-49 years who had recovered from COVID-19.

V usage is TRBV28 and J usage is TRBJ2-7; a possible D gene is TRBD2 (5 bases). The CDR3 runs 13 residues. Trimming removed 8 bases from V and 2 bases from J, with 13 bases in between. Looked up from germline, CDR1 is MDHEN and CDR2 is SYDVKM. CDR3 sequence (DNA): TGTGCCAGCCAAATGACGGGGACCTACGAGCAGTACTTC. It translates to CASQMTGTYEQYF.

The genes are TRBV7-2 and TRBJ2-1; 9 nucleotides line up with TRBD1. CDR3 length: 15 amino acids. V was pared by 2 bases and J by 5 bases, with 4 bases of the junction left unmatched. CDR1 and CDR2 (germline): SGHTA, FQGNSA. The CDR3 loop reads CASSLYGTGNNEQFF. The CDR3, as DNA: TGTGCCAGCAGCTTATACGGGACAGGGAACAATGAGCAGTTCTTC.

The table lists this clone with a few counts. The chain recombines TRBV7-2 with TRBJ2-5, with a possible D match to TRBD2 (5 bases). V was cut by 5 bases and J by 5 bases, with 21 bases left in between. In germline, CDR1 is SGHTA, CDR2 FQGNSA. The CDR3 loop spans 16 amino acids. CDR3: CASSPKGLLSGETQYF. The DNA of the CDR3 is TGTGCCAGCAGCCCAAAAGGACTCCTCTCGGGGGAGACCCAGTACTTC. Full variable domain (remainder filled in from reference TRBV7-2 and TRBJ2-5): GAGVSQSPSNKVTEKGKDVELRCDPISGHTALYWYRQSLGQGLEFLIYFQGNSAPDKSGLPSDRFSAERTGGSVSTLTIQRTQQEDSAVYLCASSPKGLLSGETQYFGPGTRLLVL.

This sequence joins TRBV5-4 and TRBJ1-1, with D tentatively TRBD1 (6 bases). The CDR3 loop spans 15 amino acids. The V end was cut by 4 bases, the J end by 0 bases, with 13 bases between. CDR1 is SGHNT and CDR2 is YYREEE in the germline V gene (reference sequence). For the CDR3, the DNA is TGTGCCAGCAGCCGGGGTGGACAGATGAACACTGAAGCTTTCTTT. It translates to CASSRGGQMNTEAFF.

The CDR3 loop reads CASTTGGGEQYF. DNA for the CDR3: TGTGCCAGCACCACAGGGGGCGGCGAGCAGTACTTC. The chain combines TRBV12-3 or TRBV12-4 with TRBJ2-7; 9 bases align to TRBD1. V was pared by 7 bases and J by 6 bases, with 4 bases of the junction left unmatched. The CDR3 loop spans 12 amino acids.

The chain employs TRBV30 and TRBJ2-3; D possibly corresponds to TRBD1 (6 bases). Germline V lookup: CDR1 GTSNPN, CDR2 SVGIG (reference sequence). The CDR3 is 16 amino acids. V shed 2 bases and J shed 7 bases, with 22 bases lying between them. CDR3 nucleotide sequence: TGTGCCTGGAGTTCAACAGACCGGGACATATCATATACGCAGTATTTT. Amino acids: CAWSSTDRDISYTQYF.

V and J are TRBV6-5 and TRBJ2-1, with 7 bases that match TRBD1. This CDR3 has 15 residues. With V trimmed by 8 bases and J by 3 bases, 10 bases remained unmatched. The germline V gene encodes CDR1 MNHEY and CDR2 SVGAGI. The CDR3 loop is CASFRTGTNYNEQFF. The CDR3 coding sequence is TGTGCCAGCTTTAGGACAGGAACCAACTACAATGAGCAGTTCTTC.

The chain employs TRBV5-1 and TRBJ2-2, with D possibly matching TRBD1 (5 bases). There are 14 residues in the CDR3. The V gene's germline CDR1 is SGHRS and CDR2 YFSETQ. Trimming pared 7 bases from V and 5 bases from J, leaving 15 bases between. The CDR3 is CASERGEGTGELFF. The CDR3 bases are TGCGCCAGCGAAAGGGGCGAAGGTACCGGGGAGCTGTTTTTT. Drawing the rest from reference TRBV5-1 and TRBJ2-2, the complete variable domain is KAGVTQTPRYLIKTRGQQVTLSCSPISGHRSVSWYQQTPGQGLQFLFEYFSETQRNKGNFPGRFSGRQFSNSRSEMNVSTLELGDSALYLCASERGEGTGELFFGEGSRLTVL.

This chain uses TRBV6-1 with TRBJ2-7, with D perhaps TRBD2 (6 bases). The germline V gene has CDR1 MNHNS and CDR2 SASEGT. The CDR3 consists of 13 residues. The V gene lost 3 bases and the J gene lost 5 bases, with 11 bases spanning the gap. CDR3 amino acids: CASSDVAGHEQYF. The DNA for the CDR3 is TGTGCCAGCAGTGACGTCGCGGGGCACGAGCAGTACTTC.

The V call is TRBV28, the J call TRBJ2-2; D is perhaps TRBD2 (5 bases). Trimming removed 2 bases from V and 7 bases from J, with 11 bases in between. This CDR3 comprises 14 residues. Germline assignment: CDR1 MDHEN and CDR2 SYDVKM. CDR3 nucleotides: TGTGCCAGCAGTTTAGTAGACTACAGCGGGGAGCTGTTTTTT. Translating it yields CASSLVDYSGELFF.

This clone was seen a single time. The chain has TRBV2 and TRBJ1-4, with 7 bases lining up with TRBD1. V lost 0 bases, J lost 6 bases, and 7 bases stayed unmatched. The CDR3 length is 16 residues. Germline CDR1 is SNHLY and CDR2 is FYNNEI. The CDR3 region has the DNA TGTGCCAGCAGTGAAGCGCCCGGGGACAGCGATGAAAAACTGTTTTTT. This gives the protein CASSEAPGDSDEKLFF.

The V and J genes are TRBV9 and TRBJ1-3; D perhaps matches TRBD1 (5 bases). CDR1 is SGDLS and CDR2 is YYNGEE in the germline V gene. Trimming took 4 bases from V and 0 from J, leaving 11 bases between them. The CDR3 covers 15 residues. The CDR3 spells CASSKGTDSGNTIYF. CDR3 sequence (DNA): TGTGCCAGCAGCAAGGGGACTGACTCTGGAAACACCATATATTTT.

J is TRBJ1-5 and V is TRBV10-3; 11 bases fit TRBD1. The CDR3 spans 16 residues. With 5 bases clipped from V and 4 bases from J, the junction kept 7 bases outside the gene matches. Germline-derived CDR1 and CDR2 are ENHRY and SYGVKD. The CDR3 here is CAISPGTGGANQPQHF. Written as DNA, the CDR3 is TGTGCCATCAGTCCCGGGACAGGGGGTGCTAATCAGCCCCAGCATTTT.

The chain couples TRBV7-9 to TRBJ2-3; tentatively, D is TRBD2 (5 bases). V gave up 4 bases and J gave up 4 bases, with 21 bases separating them. This CDR3 contains 17 residues. Germline CDR1 is SEHNR and CDR2 is FQNEAQ (reference sequence). CDR3 amino acids: CASSSRRVLRGSDTQYF. The DNA for the CDR3 is TGTGCCAGCAGCTCGAGGCGGGTTTTAAGAGGCTCAGATACGCAGTATTTT.

The rearrangement links TRBV7-6 to TRBJ1-6, with 9 bases fitting TRBD1. There are 16 residues in the CDR3. V dropped 5 bases and J dropped 3; count of bases not matched to a gene: 5. CDR1 and CDR2 (germline): SGHVS, FNYEAQ. The CDR3 region is CASSPGTGIYNSPLHF. The CDR3, as DNA: TGTGCCAGCAGCCCCGGGACAGGGATCTATAATTCACCCCTCCACTTT.

This clone was recorded only once. The chain is built from TRBV6-5 and TRBJ1-1; a weak D match, TRBD1 (6 bases). The CDR3 runs to 13 residues. Trimming stripped 6 bases from V and 1 base from J, with 9 bases between. Germline-derived CDR1 and CDR2 are MNHEY and SVGAGI. The CDR3 loop is CASRVTGNTEAFF. CDR3 in DNA: TGTGCCAGCAGAGTGACAGGGAACACTGAAGCTTTCTTT.

The J gene is TRBJ2-7, the V gene TRBV28; a weak D match, TRBD1 (6 bases). The germline CDR1 and CDR2 sequences are MDHEN and SYDVKM. The CDR3 spans 14 residues. The V end lost 3 bases, the J end lost 5 bases, and 14 bases lay between the germline ends. The chain's CDR3 is CASSFLGANDEQYF. CDR3 bases: TGTGCCAGCAGTTTTCTGGGGGCAAACGACGAGCAGTACTTC.

The chain links TRBV6-2 or TRBV6-3 to TRBJ1-5; 7 bases fit TRBD1. From germline, CDR1 is MNHEY and CDR2 SVGEGT. The trim removed 2 bases at V and 8 bases at J, leaving 9 bases unmatched. This CDR3 is 15 amino acids long. The CDR3 loop reads CASSYPYRGGEPQHF. In nucleotides, the CDR3 is TGTGCCAGCAGTTACCCTTACAGGGGCGGGGAGCCCCAGCATTTT.

This clone was picked up a small number of times. This rearrangement joins TRBV30 to TRBJ2-1; TRBD2 aligns across 7 bases. CDR3 length: 14 residues. Germline-derived CDR1 and CDR2 are GTSNPN and SVGIG (reference sequence). The J segment lost 5 bases and the V segment lost 0 bases, leaving 4 bases of the junction unmatched. The chain's CDR3 is CAWSVGGRHNEQFF. As DNA, the CDR3 is TGTGCCTGGAGTGTGGGCGGGAGACACAATGAGCAGTTCTTC. Supplemented by reference TRBV30 and TRBJ2-1, the full variable domain reads SQTIHQWPATLVQPVGSPLSLECTVEGTSNPNLYWYRQAAGRGLQLLFYSVGIGQISSEVPQNLSASRPQDRQFILSSKKLLLSDSGFYLCAWSVGGRHNEQFFGPGTRLTVL.

The CDR3 sequence is CAWSSLNEQFF. CDR3 bases: TGTGCCTGGAGTAGCTTGAATGAGCAGTTCTTC. The chain links TRBV30 to TRBJ2-1; D unclear. Germline loops: CDR1 GTSNPN, CDR2 SVGIG (reference sequence). V lost 2 bases and J lost 7, with 6 bases in between. The CDR3 runs 11 residues.

This clone was picked up many times. The sample holds other DNA sequences that translate to the same CDR3. The chain is built from TRBV6-1 and TRBJ2-7; TRBD1 matches 10 bases. Per the germline V gene, CDR1 is MNHNS and CDR2 is SASEGT. Germline trimming cut 1 base from V and 0 bases from J; bases unmatched to any gene: 0. CDR3 length equals 15 residues. The CDR3 loop is CASSEGTGGSYEQYF. The DNA for the CDR3 is TGTGCCAGCAGTGAAGGGACAGGGGGCTCCTACGAGCAGTACTTC.

The rearrangement links TRBV4-3 to TRBJ1-2, with a weak D call TRBD1 (5 bases). Germline V gene lookup returns CDR1 LGHNA and CDR2 YSLEER. The CDR3 runs 18 residues. V lost 1 base and J 7 bases, leaving 25 bases between the germline ends. CDR3: CASSQVSGVGPTVGGYTF. The CDR3 DNA reads TGCGCCAGCAGCCAAGTTAGCGGTGTGGGGCCTACGGTTGGTGGCTACACCTTC.

This clone was detected once. The chain joins TRBV21-1 to TRBJ1-6. TRBV21-1 is classified as a pseudogene. The CDR3 spans 14 residues. CDR3 bases: TGTGCCAGCAGCAAACCTTGGGGGGGTTCACCCCTCCACTTT. Its translation: CASSKPWGGSPLHF.

CDR3 loop: CASSLGSSNYGYTF. The CDR3 DNA is TGTGCCAGCAGCTTAGGCAGTTCAAACTATGGCTACACCTTC. The chain is built from TRBV7-9 and TRBJ1-2, with D unclear. Germline V gives CDR1 SEHNR, CDR2 FQNEAQ (reference sequence). The CDR3 is 14 amino acids. V gave up 1 base and J gave up 2 bases, with 8 bases separating them.

J is TRBJ1-1 and V is TRBV6-5, with 8 bases matching TRBD1. The ends lost 7 bases at V and 6 bases at J; junction bases unmatched: 10. The CDR3 has 14 amino acids. In germline, CDR1 is MNHEY, CDR2 SVGAGI. CDR3 DNA: TGTGCCAGCACGGGGTCAGGGGGCGGCGCTGAAGCTTTCTTT. The encoded protein is CASTGSGGGAEAFF.

The chain couples TRBV18 to TRBJ1-4; the D gene is possibly TRBD1 (6 bases). Looked up from germline, CDR1 is KGHSH and CDR2 is LQKENI. The CDR3 is made up of 13 amino acids. V was trimmed by 5 bases and J by 8 bases, leaving 12 bases between them. CDR3 nucleotides: TGTGCCAGCTCAACAGGGTCGGGCGAAAAACTGTTTTTT. It codes for CASSTGSGEKLFF.

The J gene is TRBJ1-1, the V gene TRBV7-3, with TRBD1 matching over 8 bases. Germline loops: CDR1 SGHTA, CDR2 FQGTGA. Trimming took 3 bases from V and 5 from J; bases not matched to a gene: 2. CDR3 length: 13 residues. CDR3 in DNA: TGTGCCAGCAGCTTTACAGGGGGGACTGAAGCTTTCTTT. As protein: CASSFTGGTEAFF.